Shown below are 31 T cell receptor beta chains from a single sample sequenced in a study of blood T cell repertoires in COVID-19. Some clones are missing from TCRdb's copy, which holds only in-frame ones; the method was immunoSEQ multiplex PCR. The table has approximately 45,000 clones, 80% to 90% seen once. The specimen was peripheral blood. The receptors originated from a woman of 80 years or more with COVID-19, enrolled during active disease.

The rearrangement uses TRBV11-3 and TRBJ2-1; D is unclear. The CDR3 is 13 amino acids. V lost 2 bases to trimming and J lost 5 bases, with 7 bases between them. Germline V gives CDR1 SGHNT, CDR2 YENEEA. The DNA of the CDR3 is TGTGCCAGCAGCTTATACAGCCACAATGAGCAGTTCTTC. Translation gives CASSLYSHNEQFF.

The genes are TRBV18 and TRBJ1-6; D gene unclear. Trimming took off 3 bases at V and 7 bases at J, with 16 bases between the two ends. The CDR3 runs to 16 residues. Germline CDR1 and CDR2: KGHSH and LQKENI. CDR3 protein: CASSPRADGNNSPLHF. CDR3 coding DNA: TGTGCCAGCTCACCTCGAGCGGACGGAAACAATTCACCCCTCCACTTT.

The chain employs TRBV6-6 and TRBJ2-7; 9 nucleotides agree with TRBD2. The trim removed 0 bases at V and 6 bases at J, leaving 9 bases unmatched. Germline-derived CDR1 and CDR2 are MNHNY and SVGAGI (reference sequence). CDR3 length equals 16 residues. DNA for the CDR3: TGTGCCAGCAGTTACTCGAGTGCGGGAGGGCCAGGCGAGCAGTACTTC. Translating it yields CASSYSSAGGPGEQYF.

CDR3 coding DNA: TGTGCCATCAGTGAGCAGGGGGCGCGGAACACTGAAGCTTTCTTT. This encodes CAISEQGARNTEAFF. The V and J genes are TRBV10-3 and TRBJ1-1; 8 nucleotides line up with TRBD1. V dropped 2 bases and J dropped 1; count of bases not matched to a gene: 3. CDR3 length: 15 residues. The germline CDR1 and CDR2 sequences are ENHRY and SYGVKD.

This clone came up once. The rearrangement joins TRBV6-5 to TRBJ2-7; weak D call: TRBD1 (5 bases). The CDR3 has 13 residues. Germline V CDR1 and CDR2: MNHEY, SVGAGI. V was trimmed by 8 bases and J by 2 bases, leaving 13 bases between them. CDR3 protein: CASCATATYEQYF. The CDR3 DNA sequence: TGTGCCAGCTGCGCGACAGCTACCTACGAGCAGTACTTC.

The gene calls are TRBV28 and TRBJ1-5; D is perhaps TRBD1 (5 bases). Per germline, CDR1 MDHEN and CDR2 SYDVKM. The CDR3 extends over 13 amino acids. V dropped 7 bases and J dropped 5 bases, with 12 bases sitting between them. The CDR3 sequence is CASTFDSYQPQHF. CDR3 bases: TGTGCCAGCACCTTCGACAGTTATCAGCCCCAGCATTTT.

CDR3 in DNA: TGTGCCAGCAGTTCGCCCTCTCCCGGTCGGGACAATGAGCAGTTCTTC. It encodes CASSSPSPGRDNEQFF. The chain joins TRBV28 to TRBJ2-1, with D hard to call. Trimming removed 4 bases at V and 5 bases at J, with 18 bases between. The CDR3 spans 16 residues. CDR1 is MDHEN and CDR2 is SYDVKM in the germline V gene.

The V and J genes are TRBV5-1 and TRBJ1-1; D is possibly TRBD1 (6 bases). CDR3 length: 15 amino acids. The V gene's germline CDR1 is SGHRS and CDR2 YFSETQ. The V end was cut by 5 bases, the J end by 1 base, with 15 bases between. The DNA of the CDR3 is TGCGCCAGCAGTATGCCCGACAGGCCGAACACTGAAGCTTTCTTT. Its translation is CASSMPDRPNTEAFF.

This clone was detected only a few times. This rearrangement joins TRBV27 to TRBJ1-1, with D possibly TRBD1 on 5 matching bases. Trimming shortened V by 0 bases and J by 6 bases, and 8 bases separated the two germline ends. The germline CDR1 and CDR2 sequences are MNHEY and SMNVEV (reference sequence). The CDR3 is 13 amino acids. CDR3 residues: CASSLSQGAEAFF. CDR3 in DNA: TGTGCCAGCAGTTTATCCCAGGGCGCTGAAGCTTTCTTT.

The V and J genes are TRBV3-1 (or the pseudogene TRBV3-2) and TRBJ1-2; tentative D call: TRBD1 (5 bases). This CDR3 is 16 amino acids long. Germline CDR1 is LGHDT and CDR2 is YNNKEL (reference sequence). V was trimmed by 1 base and J by 1 base, leaving 13 bases between them. DNA for the CDR3: TGTGCCAGCAGCCAAGCGCAGGGTCTCTATAACTATGGCTACACCTTC. Translation gives CASSQAQGLYNYGYTF.

The chain couples TRBV5-1 to TRBJ2-1, with 11 bases identical to TRBD2. The CDR3 length is 16 residues. The trim removed 4 bases at V and 2 bases at J, leaving 5 bases unmatched. Germline V gene lookup returns CDR1 SGHRS and CDR2 YFSETQ. CDR3 nucleotide sequence: TGCGCCAGCAGCCCCACTAGCGGGAGTACCTACAATGAGCAGTTCTTC. It yields the protein CASSPTSGSTYNEQFF.

The chain has TRBV18 and TRBJ1-5; D is undetermined. Trimming stripped 2 bases from V and 2 bases from J, with 7 bases between. The length of the CDR3 is 14 residues. CDR1 and CDR2 (germline): KGHSH, LQKENI. The chain's CDR3 is CASSPGSGNQPQHF. The CDR3 DNA follows: TGTGCCAGCTCACCAGGGAGCGGCAATCAGCCCCAGCATTTT.

The chain employs TRBV19 and TRBJ1-5, with D possibly matching TRBD1 (5 bases). The CDR3 spans 18 residues. Per the germline V gene, CDR1 is LNHDA and CDR2 is SQIVND (reference sequence). The V end was cut by 1 base, the J end by 2 bases, with 18 bases between. The CDR3, as DNA: TGTGCCAGTAGTATAGTCCAGGCCCGCAGGGTTGGCAATCAGCCCCAGCATTTT. Translating gives CASSIVQARRVGNQPQHF.

The chain joins TRBV28 to TRBJ2-1, with 9 bases that match TRBD2. The CDR3 runs 17 residues. With V trimmed by 5 bases and J by 4 bases, 12 bases remained unmatched. The germline V gene has CDR1 MDHEN and CDR2 SYDVKM. In DNA form, the CDR3 reads TGTGCCAGCAGTGGCGGTATAGCGGGAGATTCTTACAATGAGCAGTTCTTC. This translates into CASSGGIAGDSYNEQFF.

At least ten counts were recorded for this clone. This chain joins TRBV15 and TRBJ1-2; tentative D call: TRBD1 (6 bases). From germline, CDR1 is LNHNV and CDR2 YYDKDF (reference sequence). CDR3 length equals 15 residues. Trimming pared 6 bases from V and 7 bases from J, leaving 21 bases between. CDR3 sequence: CATRGTPEDLFGYTF. The DNA for the CDR3 is TGTGCCACCAGAGGGACACCGGAAGACCTATTTGGCTACACCTTC.

V gene TRBV27 combines with J gene TRBJ2-2; perhaps TRBD2 as D (5 bases). This CDR3 region has 13 residues. The V gene lost 5 bases and the J gene lost 4 bases, with 8 bases spanning the gap. Per the germline V gene, CDR1 is MNHEY and CDR2 is SMNVEV (reference sequence). CDR3 residues: CASSPGSTGELFF. CDR3 sequence (DNA): TGTGCCAGCAGTCCTGGGAGCACCGGGGAGCTGTTTTTT.

The CDR3 bases are TGTGCCAGCAGCTATGCTTCGGGGTTTAGCAATCAGCCCCAGCATTTT. It codes for CASSYASGFSNQPQHF. The V call is TRBV7-9, the J call TRBJ1-5; the D is unclear. Trimming pared 4 bases from V and 0 bases from J, leaving 13 bases between. This CDR3 is 16 amino acids long. Germline V gives CDR1 SEHNR, CDR2 FQNEAQ (reference sequence).

This chain connects TRBV18 to TRBJ1-6, with 7 bases identical to TRBD1. Germline loops: CDR1 KGHSH, CDR2 LQKENI. This CDR3 region has 14 residues. Losses at the gene ends were 6 bases for V and 8 bases for J; bases not matched to a gene: 7. The CDR3 loop is CASSLRDSYSPLHF. For the CDR3, the DNA is TGTGCCAGCTCCCTACGGGACAGCTATTCACCCCTCCACTTT.

This clone was counted once. The genes are TRBV2 and TRBJ2-3; D remains ambiguous. CDR1 SNHLY and CDR2 FYNNEI come from the germline V gene. This CDR3 spans 12 amino acids. V was cut by 6 bases and J by 2 bases, with 6 bases left in between. This CDR3 is CASSRNTDTQYF. The CDR3 nucleotides read TGTGCCAGCAGCAGGAACACAGATACGCAGTATTTT.

This clone has only a few counts. The gene calls are TRBV28 and TRBJ1-5, with 7 bases fitting TRBD1. Germline CDR1 reads MDHEN; CDR2 reads SYDVKM. This CDR3 has 15 amino acids. After removal of 5 bases from V and 0 bases from J, the junction contained 4 bases not matched to a gene. The chain's CDR3 is CASSGTEISNQPQHF. The CDR3 nucleotides are TGTGCCAGCAGTGGGACAGAGATTAGCAATCAGCCCCAGCATTTT.

V gene TRBV23-1 combines with J gene TRBJ1-4; TRBD1 matches 11 bases. TRBV23-1 is sorted into the ORF group, with uncertain function. V lost 2 bases to trimming and J lost 7 bases; unmatched junction nucleotides: 12. The CDR3 contains 18 residues. The CDR3 protein is CASSQEPRTGGEGEKLFF. For the CDR3, the DNA is TGCGCCAGCAGTCAAGAACCTAGGACAGGGGGCGAGGGTGAAAAACTGTTTTTT.

This clone was recorded once. Other DNA sequences from this sample encode an identical CDR3 as well. The genes are TRBV19 and TRBJ2-2; 8 bases are a match to TRBD1. Per germline, CDR1 LNHDA and CDR2 SQIVND (reference sequence). The CDR3 contains 14 residues. V trimming: 5 bases; J trimming: 5 bases; junction bases outside the gene matches: 4. CDR3 region: CASSLTGATGELFF. CDR3 nucleotide sequence: TGTGCCAGTAGTTTGACAGGGGCGACCGGGGAGCTGTTTTTT.

The V and J genes are TRBV6-1 and TRBJ1-1, with 11 nucleotides matching TRBD1. This CDR3 has 15 residues. V shed 3 bases, J shed 4 bases, and the junction held 4 bases outside the gene matches. Germline V gene sequence: CDR1 MNHNS, CDR2 SASEGT. The CDR3: CASSESGTGGTEAFF. As DNA, the CDR3 is TGTGCCAGCAGTGAGTCCGGGACAGGGGGCACTGAAGCTTTCTTT.

There are a few counts of this clone. The chain joins TRBV6-6 to TRBJ2-1; D may be TRBD2 (6 bases). The CDR3 runs 12 residues. V gave up 6 bases and J gave up 10 bases, with 13 bases separating them. Germline V gene sequence: CDR1 MNHNY, CDR2 SVGAGI (reference sequence). The chain's CDR3 is CASSSRGREQFF. Here the CDR3 DNA reads TGTGCCAGCAGCAGCCGGGGGAGGGAGCAGTTCTTC.

This clone came up a few times. CDR3 bases: TGTGCCAGCAGCTTAGGATCAGGTTCTCAATTTGGCTACACCTTC. This translates into CASSLGSGSQFGYTF. V gene TRBV7-9 combines with J gene TRBJ1-2; D gene ambiguous. The CDR3 covers 15 residues. With 1 base removed from V and 7 bases from J, the gap between germline ends came to 16 bases. Germline V lookup: CDR1 SEHNR, CDR2 FQNEAQ (reference sequence).

The V gene is TRBV18, the J gene TRBJ2-2, with 8 bases lining up with TRBD2. Per the germline V gene, CDR1 is KGHSH and CDR2 is LQKENI. V shed 1 base and J 5 bases; nucleotides not matched to a gene: 6. This CDR3 is built from 16 residues. CDR3: CASSPRQAGDTGELFF. DNA for the CDR3: TGTGCCAGCTCACCACGGCAAGCGGGAGATACCGGGGAGCTGTTTTTT.

The genes are TRBV7-2 and TRBJ1-2; D might be TRBD1 (6 bases). Germline lookup yields CDR1 SGHTA and CDR2 FQGNSA. With 6 bases removed from V and 5 bases from J, the gap between germline ends came to 16 bases. This CDR3 comprises 14 residues. DNA for the CDR3: TGTGCCAGCAGACTAACAGGGTTGGAATATGGCTACACCTTC. Residues: CASRLTGLEYGYTF. The entire variable domain, with the rest obtained from reference TRBV7-2 and TRBJ1-2, is as follows: GAGVSQSPSNKVTEKGKDVELRCDPISGHTALYWYRQSLGQGLEFLIYFQGNSAPDKSGLPSDRFSAERTGGSVSTLTIQRTQQEDSAVYLCASRLTGLEYGYTFGSGTRLTVV.

The chain employs TRBV11-3 and TRBJ2-7; D not resolved. The germline V and J ends were trimmed by 4 bases and 1 base, with 11 bases remaining between them. Germline loops: CDR1 SGHNT, CDR2 YENEEA. The CDR3 covers 14 residues. CDR3 nucleotides: TGTGCCAGCAGCTACCGGTATGATTCCTACGAGCAGTACTTC. Amino acids: CASSYRYDSYEQYF.

V is TRBV5-6 and J is TRBJ2-3, with 13 bases matching TRBD2. After removal of 3 bases from V and 6 bases from J, the junction contained 7 bases not matched to a gene. The germline V gene has CDR1 SGHDT and CDR2 YYEEEE. The CDR3 sequence is 16 residues long. The CDR3 nucleotides read TGTGCCAGCAGCTGGCGGACTAGCGGGGGAACCGATACGCAGTATTTT. This sequence encodes CASSWRTSGGTDTQYF.

The V call is TRBV19, the J call TRBJ2-7; the match to TRBD1 covers 7 bases. The V gene end was trimmed by 3 bases and the J gene end by 5 bases; junction bases not matched to a gene: 10. The CDR3 contains 15 residues. Germline V lookup: CDR1 LNHDA, CDR2 SQIVND (reference sequence). CDR3 amino acids: CASSIRQGSSDEQYF. The CDR3 region has the DNA TGTGCCAGTAGTATCCGACAGGGATCGTCGGACGAGCAGTACTTC.

CDR3 nucleotide sequence: TGTGCCAGCAGTTTACAGAGCAATCAGCCCCAGCATTTT. Residues: CASSLQSNQPQHF. The chain joins TRBV12-3 or TRBV12-4 to TRBJ1-5; D not certain. The CDR3 runs 13 residues. V was shortened by 2 bases and J by 1 base, with 3 bases between the two germline ends.